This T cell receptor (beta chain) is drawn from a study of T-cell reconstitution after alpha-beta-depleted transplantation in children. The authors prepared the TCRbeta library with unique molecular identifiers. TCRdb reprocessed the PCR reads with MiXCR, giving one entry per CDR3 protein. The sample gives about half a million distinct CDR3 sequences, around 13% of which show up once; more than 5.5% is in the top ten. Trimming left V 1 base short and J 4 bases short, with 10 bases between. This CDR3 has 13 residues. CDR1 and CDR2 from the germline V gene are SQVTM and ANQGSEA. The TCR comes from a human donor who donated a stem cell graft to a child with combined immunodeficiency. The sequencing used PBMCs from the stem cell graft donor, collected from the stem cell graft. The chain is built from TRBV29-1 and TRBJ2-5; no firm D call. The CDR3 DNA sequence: TGCAGCGTTGAAGTCGGGTTTGGAGAGACCCAGTACTTC. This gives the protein CSVEVGFGETQYF.